This T cell receptor (beta chain) was obtained from a study of shared clonotypes between healthy human individuals. General observations from the study: Read depth was anticipated to influence clonotype sharing among donors.

Researchers ran the assay at a deep level. Measured with immunoSEQ multiplex PCR; TCRdb has only the in-frame clones, and not every one. Counted here are fewer than 650,000 clones, around 78% occurring once; the ten biggest clones make up around 12%. Germline V lookup: CDR1 SGDLS, CDR2 YYNGEE. Trimming shortened V by 0 bases and J by 4 bases, and 11 bases separated the two germline ends. The CDR3 has 14 residues. On this clone itself: Its specificity is unknown.

The sample taken for sequencing was PBMCs. The sequence was collected from a woman aged 40 to 49 in good health. Some clones in this sample may be carry-over from other donors' samples. V and J are TRBV9 and TRBJ2-7; a weak D match, TRBD2 (6 bases). This CDR3 is CASSVGAGPYEQYF. The DNA of the CDR3 is TGTGCCAGCAGCGTAGGAGCGGGTCCTTACGAGCAGTACTTC.